This T cell receptor (beta chain) stems from a study of blood T cell repertoires in COVID-19. Assay used: immunoSEQ multiplex PCR; TCRdb lists only in-frame clones, some missing. The repertoire includes around 49,000 clones, about 90% of them detected once, and roughly 2.3% sits in the top ten. The length of the CDR3 is 15 residues. Looked up from germline, CDR1 is SGHTA and CDR2 is FQGNSA. The trim removed 5 bases at V and 6 bases at J, leaving 8 bases unmatched. The sequenced material came from peripheral blood. The genes are TRBV7-2 and TRBJ1-5, with TRBD1 matching 9 bases. The sequence came from a human donor in a cohort sampled during active COVID-19. CDR3 protein: CASSQQGAFSQPQHF. The CDR3 bases are TGTGCCAGCAGCCAACAGGGGGCCTTCAGTCAGCCCCAGCATTTT.